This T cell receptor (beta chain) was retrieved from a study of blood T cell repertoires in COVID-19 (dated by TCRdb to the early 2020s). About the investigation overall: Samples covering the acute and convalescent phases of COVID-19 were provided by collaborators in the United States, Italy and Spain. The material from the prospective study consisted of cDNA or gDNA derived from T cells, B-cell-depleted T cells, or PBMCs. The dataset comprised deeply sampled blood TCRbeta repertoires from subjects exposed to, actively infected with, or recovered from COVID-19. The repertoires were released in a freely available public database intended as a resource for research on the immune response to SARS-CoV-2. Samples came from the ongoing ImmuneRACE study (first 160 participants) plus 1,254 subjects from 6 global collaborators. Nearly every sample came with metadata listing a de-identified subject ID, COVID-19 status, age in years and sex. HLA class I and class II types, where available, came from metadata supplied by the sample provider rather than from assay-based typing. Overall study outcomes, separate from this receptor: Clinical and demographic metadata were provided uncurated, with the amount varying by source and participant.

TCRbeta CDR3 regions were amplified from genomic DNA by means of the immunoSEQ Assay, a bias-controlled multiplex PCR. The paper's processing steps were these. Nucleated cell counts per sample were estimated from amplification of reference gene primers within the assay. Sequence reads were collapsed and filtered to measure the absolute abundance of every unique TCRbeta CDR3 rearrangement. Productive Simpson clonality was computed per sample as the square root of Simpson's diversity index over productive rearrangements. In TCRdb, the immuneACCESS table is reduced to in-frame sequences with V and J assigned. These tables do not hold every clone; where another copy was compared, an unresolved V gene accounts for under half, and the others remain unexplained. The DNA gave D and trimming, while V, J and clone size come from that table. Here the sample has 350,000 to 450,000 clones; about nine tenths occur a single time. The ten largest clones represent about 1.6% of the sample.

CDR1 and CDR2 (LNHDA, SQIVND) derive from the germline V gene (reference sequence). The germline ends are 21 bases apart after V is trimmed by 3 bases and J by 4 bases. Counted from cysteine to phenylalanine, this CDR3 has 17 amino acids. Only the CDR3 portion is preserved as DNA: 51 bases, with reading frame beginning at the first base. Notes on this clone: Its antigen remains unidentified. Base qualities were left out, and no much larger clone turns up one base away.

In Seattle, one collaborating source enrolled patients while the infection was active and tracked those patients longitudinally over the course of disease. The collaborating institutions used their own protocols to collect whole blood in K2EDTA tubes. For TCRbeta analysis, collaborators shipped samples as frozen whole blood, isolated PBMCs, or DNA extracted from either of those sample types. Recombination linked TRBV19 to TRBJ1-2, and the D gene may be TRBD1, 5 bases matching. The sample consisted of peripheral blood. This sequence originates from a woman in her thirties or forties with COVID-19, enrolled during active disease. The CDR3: CASSMGRTRIAPYGYTF. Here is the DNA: TGTGCCAGTAGTATGGGTCGGACACGGATAGCCCCCTATGGCTACACCTTC. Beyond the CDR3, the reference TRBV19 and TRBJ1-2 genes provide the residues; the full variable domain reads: DGGITQSPKYLFRKEGQNVTLSCEQNLNHDAMYWYRQDPGQGLRLIYYSQIVNDFQKGDIAEGYSVSREKKESFPLTVTSAQKNPTAFYLCASSMGRTRIAPYGYTFGSGTRLTVV.